The 30 T cell receptor beta chains below come from one sample, sequenced in a study of CD8 T cells in Susac syndrome. Random hexamers were used to reverse transcribe the RNA input (roughly 0.5 to 1 ug). TCRdb reanalysed the immunoSEQ multiplex PCR reads using MiXCR and keeps one entry per CDR3 protein. The sample has fewer than 80,000 distinct CDR3 sequences; over 90% are singletons. Sequencing was performed on CD8+ T cells from PBMCs. The origin of the receptors is a human donor in good health.

This clonotype was counted once. This chain links TRBV27 with TRBJ2-3; 8 nucleotides align to TRBD2. Germline V gene data show CDR1 as MNHEY and CDR2 as SMNVEV (reference sequence). The CDR3 contains 14 residues. After removal of 6 bases from V and 7 bases from J, the junction contained 9 bases not matched to a gene. CDR3 protein: CASRSGGGLYTQYF. The CDR3 nucleotides are TGTGCCAGCAGATCCGGGGGGGGCCTATATACGCAGTATTTT.

The CDR3 reads CASSFKGAKAKNIQYF. The CDR3, as DNA: TGTGCCAGCAGCTTCAAGGGGGCAAAAGCCAAAAACATTCAGTACTTC. The genes are TRBV5-6 and TRBJ2-4; TRBD1 matches 7 bases. The V and J ends lost 2 bases and 0 bases, in that order; junction bases with no gene match: 5. The CDR3 loop spans 16 amino acids. Germline values: CDR1 SGHDT, CDR2 YYEEEE.

The CDR3 nucleotides read TGTGCCAGCAGTACCCCCGAGGGCTTGCTTAGCAATCAGCCCCAGCATTTT. Translated: CASSTPEGLLSNQPQHF. The chain joins TRBV28 to TRBJ1-5; D gene uncertain. V shed 5 bases and J shed 0 bases, with 17 bases lying between them. CDR3 size: 17 residues. Germline lookup yields CDR1 MDHEN and CDR2 SYDVKM.

V gene TRBV7-9 combines with J gene TRBJ2-1; the D gene is possibly TRBD2 (5 bases). The CDR3 has 13 amino acids. CDR1 SEHNR and CDR2 FQNEAQ come from the germline V gene (reference sequence). Trimming took off 3 bases at V and 7 bases at J, with 10 bases between the two ends. CDR3 protein: CASSFGTGNEQFF. The CDR3 region has the DNA TGTGCCAGCAGCTTTGGTACGGGGAATGAGCAGTTCTTC. Together with reference TRBV7-9 and TRBJ2-1, the CDR3 gives the full variable domain: DTGVSQNPRHKITKRGQNVTFRCDPISEHNRLYWYRQTLGQGPEFLTYFQNEAQLEKSRLLSDRFSAERPKGSFSTLEIQRTEQGDSAMYLCASSFGTGNEQFFGPGTRLTVL.

The V call is TRBV7-9, the J call TRBJ1-5, with D possibly TRBD1 on 5 matching bases. The CDR3 has 15 amino acids. CDR1 is SEHNR and CDR2 is FQNEAQ in the germline V gene (reference sequence). Deletions cut 5 bases from V and 2 bases from J, with 13 bases between. In DNA form, the CDR3 reads TGTGCCAGCAGCCCCTACTGGGGCGGCAATCAGCCCCAGCATTTT. Residues: CASSPYWGGNQPQHF.

V is TRBV4-2 and J is TRBJ2-3; D perhaps matches TRBD2 (6 bases). The CDR3 has 16 residues. Deletions cut 4 bases from V and 4 bases from J, with 18 bases between. Germline assignment: CDR1 LGHNA and CDR2 YNFKEQ. The CDR3 nucleotides are TGTGCCAGCAGCCCGGCCCAGGAGGGGTTGGCAGATACGCAGTATTTT. It specifies CASSPAQEGLADTQYF.

The chain combines TRBV14 with TRBJ2-7; D ambiguous. CDR1 is SGHDN, CDR2 FVKESK, per germline. This CDR3 spans 14 amino acids. V dropped 1 base and J dropped 2 bases, with 9 bases sitting between them. CDR3 amino acids: CASSQGRNPYEQYF. CDR3 coding DNA: TGTGCCAGCAGCCAAGGTCGCAACCCCTACGAGCAGTACTTC. Together with reference TRBV14 and TRBJ2-7, the CDR3 gives the full variable domain: EAGVTQFPSHSVIEKGQTVTLRCDPISGHDNLYWYRRVMGKEIKFLLHFVKESKQDESGMPNNRFLAERTGGTYSTLKVQPAELEDSGVYFCASSQGRNPYEQYFGPGTRLTVT.

The chain carries TRBV12-3 or TRBV12-4 and TRBJ1-2; TRBD1 aligns across 11 bases. The CDR3 totals 16 residues. With 10 bases clipped from V and 3 bases from J, the junction kept 13 bases outside the gene matches. CDR3 loop: CATSYRTGGKDYGYTF. The CDR3 nucleotides are TGTGCCACCTCTTATAGGACAGGGGGCAAGGACTATGGCTACACCTTC.

This clonotype showed up just once. The chain combines TRBV7-9 with TRBJ1-4; D perhaps matches TRBD1 (6 bases). This CDR3 has 15 amino acids. Germline V lookup: CDR1 SEHNR, CDR2 FQNEAQ (reference sequence). Trimming took 0 bases from V and 3 from J, leaving 8 bases between them. Here the CDR3 DNA reads TGTGCCAGCAGCTTAGCTGGGGGCGCTAATGAAAAACTGTTTTTT. Protein: CASSLAGGANEKLFF.

V is TRBV13 and J is TRBJ2-3; 7 bases are shared with TRBD2. With V trimmed by 4 bases and J by 5 bases, 12 bases remained unmatched. The germline V gene has CDR1 PRHDT and CDR2 FYEKMQ (reference sequence). This CDR3 is 16 amino acids long. The CDR3 DNA reads as TGTGCCAGCAGCTCTGGGGAGCGGGGAAGGAAAGATACGCAGTATTTT. Protein: CASSSGERGRKDTQYF.

The chain combines TRBV29-1 with TRBJ2-2; D uncertain. Per germline, CDR1 SQVTM and CDR2 ANQGSEA. Between the trimmed V and J ends, which lost 2 bases and 7 bases, there was a span of 8 bases. The CDR3 is 12 amino acids. CDR3 nucleotides: TGCAGCGTTGAACCCCGCGGCGGGGAGCTGTTTTTT. This codes for CSVEPRGGELFF.

The chain recombines TRBV29-1 with TRBJ2-3; maybe TRBD2 (7 bases). CDR3 length: 15 residues. Germline CDR1 and CDR2: SQVTM and ANQGSEA. Trimming removed 7 bases at V and 0 bases at J, with 17 bases between. CDR3 coding DNA: TGCAGCGCGACAGGCGGGAGCTCTAGCACAGATACGCAGTATTTT. It yields the protein CSATGGSSSTDTQYF.

The V gene is TRBV7-9, the J gene TRBJ2-5; the D gene is possibly TRBD1 (5 bases). The CDR3 length is 15 residues. CDR1 SEHNR and CDR2 FQNEAQ come from the germline V gene (reference sequence). V lost 2 bases and J 5 bases, leaving 15 bases between the germline ends. CDR3: CASSLIGIGDETQYF. CDR3 nucleotide sequence: TGTGCCAGCAGCTTAATCGGAATAGGGGATGAGACCCAGTACTTC.

This chain connects TRBV2 to TRBJ1-5; D uncertain. The CDR3 is made up of 12 amino acids. V dropped 0 bases and J dropped 7 bases, with 4 bases sitting between them. Germline V gene lookup returns CDR1 SNHLY and CDR2 FYNNEI. The DNA of the CDR3 is TGTGCCAGCAGTGAAGCGGGCCAGCCCCAGCATTTT. It translates to CASSEAGQPQHF.

This clonotype was picked up one time. The V and J genes are TRBV6-1 and TRBJ2-7; tentative D call: TRBD1 (5 bases). Trimming cost V 5 bases and J 1 base, with 9 bases left between them. CDR1 is MNHNS, CDR2 SASEGT, per germline. The CDR3 runs 13 residues. CDR3 region: CASSFRQSYEQYV. CDR3 bases: TGTGCCAGCAGTTTTCGACAGTCCTACGAGCAGTACGTC.

The chain employs TRBV29-1 and TRBJ2-5; D perhaps matches TRBD1 (6 bases). CDR3 length: 12 amino acids. V was clipped by 7 bases and J by 0 bases, with 9 bases between them. Germline V gene data show CDR1 as SQVTM and CDR2 as ANQGSEA. The CDR3 protein is CSERQDQETQYF. As DNA, the CDR3 is TGCAGCGAGAGACAGGACCAAGAGACCCAGTACTTC.

The chain couples TRBV7-2 to TRBJ2-7; D is undetermined. This CDR3 spans 13 amino acids. In germline, CDR1 is SGHTA, CDR2 FQGNSA. The V end lost 6 bases, the J end lost 0 bases, and 9 bases lay between the germline ends. CDR3 DNA sequence: TGTGCCAGCAGTTATCCCCGCTCCTACGAGCAGTACTTC. This encodes CASSYPRSYEQYF.

This clonotype was observed once. The chain employs TRBV7-9 and TRBJ2-3; D not resolved. V lost 1 base to trimming and J lost 5 bases, with 13 bases between them. The CDR3 extends over 15 amino acids. Looked up from germline, CDR1 is SEHNR and CDR2 is FQNEAQ (reference sequence). CDR3: CASSLVPVYQDTQYF. The CDR3 DNA reads as TGTGCCAGCAGCTTAGTTCCGGTATATCAAGATACGCAGTATTTT.

This chain connects TRBV20-1 to TRBJ2-7, with 7 nucleotides matching TRBD1. The CDR3 covers 14 residues. Losses at the gene ends were 5 bases for V and 0 bases for J; bases not matched to a gene: 7. Germline lookup yields CDR1 DFQATT and CDR2 SNEGSKA (reference sequence). CDR3 region: CSADRDRSSYEQYF. The CDR3 nucleotides read TGCAGTGCTGACCGGGACAGAAGCTCCTACGAGCAGTACTTC.

The J gene is TRBJ2-5, the V gene TRBV5-6; D call uncertain. V gave up 4 bases and J gave up 5 bases, with 15 bases separating them. Germline V gives CDR1 SGHDT, CDR2 YYEEEE. This CDR3 contains 14 residues. In DNA, the CDR3 is TGTGCCAGCAGCCCGACCTTTGGGTGGGAGACCCAGTACTTC. This gives the protein CASSPTFGWETQYF.

The chain has TRBV4-2 and TRBJ1-1, with a possible D match to TRBD1 (5 bases). The V gene lost 4 bases and the J gene lost 5 bases, with 11 bases spanning the gap. Germline V gene sequence: CDR1 LGHNA, CDR2 YNFKEQ. This CDR3 is built from 13 residues. The CDR3 reads CASSPGRGTEAFF. The CDR3 bases are TGTGCCAGCAGCCCCGGACGGGGGACTGAAGCTTTCTTT.

CDR3 residues: CSVVETNYGYTF. The CDR3, as DNA: TGCAGCGTTGTCGAAACTAACTATGGCTACACCTTC. This sequence joins TRBV29-1 and TRBJ1-2; D remains ambiguous. The CDR3 has 12 residues. Germline V gene sequence: CDR1 SQVTM, CDR2 ANQGSEA. Trimming stripped 4 bases from V and 0 bases from J, with 6 bases between.

V usage is TRBV13 and J usage is TRBJ2-1; a weak D match, TRBD1 (5 bases). The CDR3 is made up of 16 amino acids. Germline CDR1 PRHDT, CDR2 FYEKMQ (reference sequence). Trimming removed 0 bases from V and 5 bases from J, with 14 bases in between. The CDR3 DNA reads TGTGCCAGCAGCTTAGGAGGGGTGGCAGATAACAATGAGCAGTTCTTC. Translation gives CASSLGGVADNNEQFF.

V usage is TRBV7-2 and J usage is TRBJ2-1, with unresolved D. V was shortened by 6 bases and J by 6 bases, with 9 bases between the two germline ends. CDR1 and CDR2 from the germline V gene are SGHTA and FQGNSA. This CDR3 spans 12 amino acids. The CDR3 here is CASRLHGNEQFF. CDR3 bases: TGTGCCAGCAGGTTACACGGCAATGAGCAGTTCTTC.

This chain connects TRBV6-6 to TRBJ2-5; D may be TRBD1 (5 bases). The CDR3 has 14 residues. Trimming left V 6 bases short and J 2 bases short, with 13 bases between. CDR1 and CDR2 (germline): MNHNY, SVGAGI (reference sequence). CDR3 nucleotide sequence: TGTGCCAGCAGGCCCCTGCAGGGACAAGAGACCCAGTACTTC. This encodes CASRPLQGQETQYF.

The genes are TRBV7-2 and TRBJ1-4, with a tentative D call TRBD1 (6 bases). Germline V gives CDR1 SGHTA, CDR2 FQGNSA. Deletions cut 5 bases from V and 6 bases from J, with 13 bases between. This CDR3 contains 14 residues. The CDR3 DNA follows: TGTGCCAGCAGCCTTGGACAGAGACATGAAAAACTGTTTTTT. Its translation: CASSLGQRHEKLFF.

This clonotype appeared once. CDR3: CASSPLSSEQFF. CDR3 in DNA: TGTGCCAGCAGCCCACTATCGAGTGAGCAGTTCTTC. The chain couples TRBV5-6 to TRBJ2-1; D is undetermined. Between the trimmed V and J ends, which lost 4 bases and 9 bases, there was a span of 11 bases. The CDR3 is made up of 12 amino acids. Germline CDR1 reads SGHDT; CDR2 reads YYEEEE. Using reference TRBV5-6 and TRBJ2-1 for the parts outside the CDR3, the full variable domain is DAGVTQSPTHLIKTRGQQVTLRCSPKSGHDTVSWYQQALGQGPQFIFQYYEEEERQRGNFPDRFSGHQFPNYSSELNVNALLLGDSALYLCASSPLSSEQFFGPGTRLTVL.

The gene calls are TRBV9 and TRBJ2-2; weak D call: TRBD1 (6 bases). The CDR3 contains 16 residues. The ends were cut back, 4 bases at V and 1 base at J, with 14 bases in the middle. Germline V gives CDR1 SGDLS, CDR2 YYNGEE. In nucleotides, the CDR3 is TGTGCCAGCAGCTTTAGTAACAGGGTGAACACCGGGGAGCTGTTTTTT. Amino acids: CASSFSNRVNTGELFF.

This chain joins TRBV12-3 or TRBV12-4 and TRBJ1-5, with 7 bases identical to TRBD1. This CDR3 is built from 15 residues. The V gene end was trimmed by 1 base and the J gene end by 2 bases; junction bases not matched to a gene: 2. The DNA of the CDR3 is TGTGCCAGCAGTTTAGTGCAGGGGGGCAATCAGCCCCAGCATTTT. Translated: CASSLVQGGNQPQHF.

V usage is TRBV7-3 and J usage is TRBJ2-3, with 8 bases identical to TRBD2. CDR3 length: 15 amino acids. The V gene end was trimmed by 0 bases and the J gene end by 4 bases; junction bases not matched to a gene: 3. Germline V CDR1 and CDR2: SGHTA, FQGTGA. CDR3 sequence reads: CASSLTPGGSDTQYF. The DNA for the CDR3 is TGTGCCAGCAGCTTAACGCCGGGGGGGTCAGATACGCAGTATTTT.